This T cell receptor beta chain emerged from a study of response to subunit inactivated influenza vaccine. One entry per CDR3 protein, called by TCRdb with MiXCR from the RT-PCR reads. The table has 500,000 to 600,000 distinct CDR3 sequences, about 11% seen once; the top ten hold approximately 11%. Study-level results: With each seasonal influenza vaccination, the authors suggested, few new T cells are recruited.

Only a few counts were recorded for this clonotype. The antigen is not known. Another study also made use of these data, one on T cells expressing NK-cell markers. From that study: cDNA encoding TCR beta was synthesized via 5'RACE template switching incorporating UMIs. All TCR beta repertoires analysed originated from sorted CD3+CD56+NKG2C+, CD3+CD56+NKG2C- and CD3+CD56-NKG2C+ T cells.

Sequenced material: PBMCs from blood, taken on the day of vaccination. This TCR was recovered from a man aged 45-60 years who received an inactivated influenza vaccine.

The CDR3 coding sequence is TGTGCCAGCAGAGGACTAGCGGAGGACTACGAGCAGTACTTC. It is translated as CASRGLAEDYEQYF. This chain links TRBV28 with TRBJ2-7, with TRBD2 matching over 10 bases. CDR3 length equals 14 residues. Germline-derived CDR1 and CDR2 are MDHEN and SYDVKM. J lost 3 bases, V lost 6 bases, and 5 bases had no gene match.